The 20 T cell receptor beta chains reported below all come from one sample, sequenced in a study of T cells in localized non-small cell lung cancer. Here immunoSEQ multiplex PCR was the method, and the copy in TCRdb shows in-frame clones only, minus some. Found here are about 72,000 clones, approximately 84% of them singletons; the top ten hold approximately 1.2%. The sample was peripheral blood, taken before any cancer treatment. The source of these receptors is an older female donor with stage I lung adenocarcinoma.

This chain joins TRBV7-2 and TRBJ1-1; D remains unclear. Deletions cut 3 bases from V and 1 base from J, with 6 bases between. This CDR3 is 13 amino acids long. Per the germline V gene, CDR1 is SGHTA and CDR2 is FQGNSA. CDR3 in amino acids: CASSFRRNTEAFF. Here the CDR3 DNA reads TGTGCCAGCAGCTTTAGGCGGAACACTGAAGCTTTCTTT.

The V gene is TRBV4-2, the J gene TRBJ1-6; perhaps TRBD1 as D (6 bases). Looked up from germline, CDR1 is LGHNA and CDR2 is YNFKEQ. Deletions cut 1 base from V and 7 bases from J, with 14 bases between. This CDR3 has 16 amino acids. The CDR3 DNA is TGTGCCAGCAGCCAAGCCCATGGCAGGGGAAATTCACCCCTCCACTTT. It translates to CASSQAHGRGNSPLHF.

Only a few counts were recorded for this clone. The V gene is TRBV7-9, the J gene TRBJ2-7; 10 bases map to TRBD2. Germline loops: CDR1 SEHNR, CDR2 FQNEAQ (reference sequence). CDR3 length: 14 amino acids. The trim removed 5 bases at V and 5 bases at J, leaving 6 bases unmatched. In DNA, the CDR3 is TGTGCCAGCAGCCTGAGCGGGAGGGAAGACGAGCAGTACTTC. Protein sequence: CASSLSGREDEQYF.

V gene TRBV11-3 combines with J gene TRBJ2-1, with TRBD1 matching over 7 bases. V dropped 5 bases and J dropped 2; count of bases not matched to a gene: 6. The CDR3 runs to 15 residues. The germline CDR1 and CDR2 sequences are SGHNT and YENEEA. CDR3 DNA sequence: TGTGCCAGCAGCCCAAGGACAGGAGCCTACAATGAGCAGTTCTTC. Its protein product is CASSPRTGAYNEQFF.

V usage is TRBV19 and J usage is TRBJ2-2, with 9 bases matching TRBD1. Germline V lookup: CDR1 LNHDA, CDR2 SQIVND (reference sequence). This CDR3 has 15 amino acids. The CDR3 here is CATGQGFANTGELFF. The CDR3 nucleotides read TGTGCAACGGGACAGGGATTCGCGAACACCGGGGAGCTGTTTTTT.

The CDR3: CSVDVSGSSYEQYF. The DNA for the CDR3 is TGCAGCGTTGATGTTAGCGGGAGCTCCTACGAGCAGTACTTC. V gene TRBV29-1 combines with J gene TRBJ2-7; 9 bases line up with TRBD2. This CDR3 has 14 residues. The germline V gene encodes CDR1 SQVTM and CDR2 ANQGSEA. With 3 bases clipped from V and 0 bases from J, the junction kept 3 bases outside the gene matches.

The chain links TRBV9 to TRBJ2-3; D remains ambiguous. The germline V gene has CDR1 SGDLS and CDR2 YYNGEE. Trimming cost V 4 bases and J 0 bases, with 12 bases left between them. The CDR3 runs 15 residues. The CDR3 reads CASSHRAPSTDTQYF. Here the CDR3 DNA reads TGTGCCAGCAGCCACAGAGCTCCTAGCACAGATACGCAGTATTTT.

This clone has more than one count but fewer than ten. The chain links TRBV19 to TRBJ2-2; weak D call: TRBD2 (6 bases). Trimming stripped 5 bases from V and 0 bases from J, with 13 bases between. The CDR3 has 16 residues. Germline V gene lookup returns CDR1 LNHDA and CDR2 SQIVND (reference sequence). In DNA, the CDR3 is TGTGCCAGTAGTTACCTAGCGTCGGCGAACACCGGGGAGCTGTTTTTT. Translation gives CASSYLASANTGELFF. The variable domain in full, with the rest retrieved from reference TRBV19 and TRBJ2-2, is DGGITQSPKYLFRKEGQNVTLSCEQNLNHDAMYWYRQDPGQGLRLIYYSQIVNDFQKGDIAEGYSVSREKKESFPLTVTSAQKNPTAFYLCASSYLASANTGELFFGEGSRLTVL.

J is TRBJ2-5 and V is TRBV2; 7 bases map to TRBD2. CDR3 length: 15 residues. The trim removed 10 bases at V and 0 bases at J, leaving 11 bases unmatched. The germline gives CDR1 SNHLY, CDR2 FYNNEI. CDR3 DNA: TGTGCCAACATACCCTGGGGAGGGTACCAAGAGACCCAGTACTTC. This codes for CANIPWGGYQETQYF.

The chain has TRBV20-1 and TRBJ2-1, with 7 bases aligning to TRBD2. Germline V gives CDR1 DFQATT, CDR2 SNEGSKA (reference sequence). This CDR3 has 11 residues. Germline trimming cut 5 bases from V and 8 bases from J; bases unmatched to any gene: 3. DNA for the CDR3: TGCAGTGCTCGAGGGAGGGATGAGCAGTTCTTC. Its translation is CSARGRDEQFF.

The rearrangement uses TRBV5-4 and TRBJ2-1; D call uncertain. CDR3 length: 13 residues. Trimming stripped 5 bases from V and 10 bases from J, with 16 bases between. Germline CDR1 reads SGHNT; CDR2 reads YYREEE (reference sequence). The CDR3 is CASSEKTIKEQFF. The CDR3 DNA reads as TGTGCCAGCAGTGAAAAGACCATAAAAGAGCAGTTCTTC.

This chain uses TRBV27 with TRBJ1-5; the D gene is possibly TRBD1 (6 bases). The CDR3 contains 16 residues. Germline values: CDR1 MNHEY, CDR2 SMNVEV (reference sequence). The ends were cut back, 5 bases at V and 2 bases at J, with 16 bases in the middle. This CDR3 reads CASSHGNRVGNQPQHF. The CDR3 DNA is TGTGCCAGCAGTCATGGGAACAGGGTAGGCAATCAGCCCCAGCATTTT.

Note on this clone: Other nucleotide sequences in the sample specify the same CDR3. In DNA, the CDR3 is TGCGCCAGCAGCTTGAGAGCGGGGGACAATGAGCAGTTCTTC. It translates to CASSLRAGDNEQFF. This chain links TRBV5-1 with TRBJ2-1; 8 nucleotides agree with TRBD2. CDR1 is SGHRS, CDR2 YFSETQ, per germline. Trimming removed 1 base from V and 5 bases from J; junction bases left unmatched: 2. This CDR3 region has 14 residues.

The rearrangement links TRBV29-1 to TRBJ2-5; TRBD1 matches at 8 bases. V shed 2 bases, J shed 5 bases, and the junction held 4 bases outside the gene matches. This CDR3 comprises 13 residues. The germline V gene has CDR1 SQVTM and CDR2 ANQGSEA. The CDR3 sequence is CSVEQGAGETQYF. The CDR3, as DNA: TGCAGCGTTGAACAGGGGGCTGGGGAGACCCAGTACTTC.

This chain links TRBV7-8 with TRBJ2-5, with 11 bases lining up with TRBD2. CDR3 size: 16 residues. V was pared by 5 bases and J by 3 bases, with 8 bases of the junction left unmatched. In germline, CDR1 is SGHVS, CDR2 FQNEAQ. The CDR3 coding sequence is TGTGCCAGCAGCGAGCGCTCTAGCGGGGGGAAAGAGACCCAGTACTTC. Translation: CASSERSSGGKETQYF.

The chain joins TRBV19 to TRBJ1-5, with TRBD1 as a possible D gene (5 bases). The CDR3 loop spans 17 amino acids. V lost 2 bases and J lost 4, with 18 bases in between. Per germline, CDR1 LNHDA and CDR2 SQIVND (reference sequence). The CDR3 DNA follows: TGTGCCAGTAGTATAAACAGGCGCGTCCTAGGGAATCAGCCCCAGCATTTT. Translated: CASSINRRVLGNQPQHF.

This clone is medium-sized. Other nucleotide sequences from this sample produce the same CDR3. V gene TRBV28 combines with J gene TRBJ2-7; the match to TRBD2 covers 9 bases. CDR3 size: 14 residues. V was pared by 3 bases and J by 0 bases, with 0 bases of the junction left unmatched. Per the germline V gene, CDR1 is MDHEN and CDR2 is SYDVKM. CDR3 amino acids: CASSFSGSSYEQYF. CDR3 DNA: TGTGCCAGCAGTTTTAGCGGGAGCTCCTACGAGCAGTACTTC.

This clone was detected only once. The chain combines TRBV15 with TRBJ2-7; 9 bases fit TRBD1. In germline, CDR1 is LNHNV, CDR2 YYDKDF (reference sequence). J lost 5 bases, V lost 3 bases, and 11 bases had no gene match. The CDR3 has 16 amino acids. CDR3 protein: CATSSPGGTGLHEQYF. For the CDR3, the DNA is TGTGCCACCAGCAGCCCCGGCGGGACAGGGCTACACGAGCAGTACTTC.

This clone was detected only once. This chain connects TRBV11-2 to TRBJ1-2; 7 nucleotides align to TRBD1. The junction had 14 bases not matched to a gene; V was cut back by 5 bases and J by 2 bases. This CDR3 is built from 17 residues. Germline values: CDR1 SGHAT, CDR2 FQNNGV. DNA of the CDR3: TGTGCCAGCAGCCCGGGGACAGTGCTCAAATTAAACTATGGCTACACCTTC. Translating gives CASSPGTVLKLNYGYTF.

As concerns this clone: Mismatch with germline at one junction end may stem from a read error. DNA for the CDR3: TGCGCCAGCAGCCCGGGACAGGGGGATCAGCACCAGCATTTT. Translation: CASSPGQGDQHQHF. This chain links TRBV5-1 with TRBJ1-5; TRBD1 matches at 11 bases. Per the germline V gene, CDR1 is SGHRS and CDR2 is YFSETQ. This CDR3 is built from 14 residues.